Sequencing of this T cell receptor (beta chain) was carried out in a study of T cell responses to AZD1222 COVID-19 vaccine. Overall study: Whether given at about 4 or about 12 weeks, second doses were pooled.

Profiled with immunoSEQ multiplex PCR; TCRdb holds only in-frame clones, not every one. In the table there are some 160,000 clones, roughly 90% of which are singletons. The junction had 1 base not matched to a gene; V was cut back by 4 bases and J by 4 bases. This CDR3 has 14 amino acids. Germline values: CDR1 MNHEY, CDR2 SMNVEV (reference sequence). Comments on this clone: The antigen is not known.

Study-wide findings and caveats: A rise in Spike-specific TCR breadth and depth followed two AZD1222 doses. The donor group comprised mostly white British people and more females; the analysis possibly underestimated clonal diversity.

The chain is built from TRBV27 and TRBJ2-1, with 10 bases fitting TRBD2. Sequencing was performed on peripheral blood, taken on day 0 of AZD1222 vaccination. The clonotype originates from an adult in good health. DNA of the CDR3: TGTGCCAGCAGTTCGACTAGCGGGTACAATGAGCAGTTCTTC. Amino acid sequence: CASSSTSGYNEQFF.